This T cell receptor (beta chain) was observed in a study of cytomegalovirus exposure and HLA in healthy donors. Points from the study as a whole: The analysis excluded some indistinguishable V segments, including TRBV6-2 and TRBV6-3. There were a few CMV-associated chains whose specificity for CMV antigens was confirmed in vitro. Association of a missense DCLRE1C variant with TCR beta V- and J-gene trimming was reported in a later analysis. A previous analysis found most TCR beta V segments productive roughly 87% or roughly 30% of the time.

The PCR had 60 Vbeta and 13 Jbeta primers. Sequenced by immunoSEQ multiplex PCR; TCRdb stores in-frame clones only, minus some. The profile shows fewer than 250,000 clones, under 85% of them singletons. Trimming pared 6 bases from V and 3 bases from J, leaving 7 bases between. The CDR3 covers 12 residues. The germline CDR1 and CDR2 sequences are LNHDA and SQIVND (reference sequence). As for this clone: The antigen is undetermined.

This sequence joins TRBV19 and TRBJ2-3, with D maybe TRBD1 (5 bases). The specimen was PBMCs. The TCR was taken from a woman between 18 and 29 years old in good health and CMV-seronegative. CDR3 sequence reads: CASRSGTDTQYF. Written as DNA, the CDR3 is TGTGCCAGTAGATCAGGGACAGATACGCAGTATTTT.